The rows below give T cell receptor beta chains drawn from one sample of a study of identical twins. TCRdb reanalysed the 5' RACE reads using MiXCR and keeps one entry per CDR3 protein. The sample carries hundreds of thousands of distinct CDR3 sequences, 8.6% recorded once. This sample also appeared in a second study, on yellow fever vaccine responses in identical twins.

Sequenced material: PBMCs. Receptor source: a woman between 18 and 29 years old in good health. The CDR3 runs from the conserved cysteine through the conserved F or W. Fields, in order: D gene, clone size, V gene, CDR3 length, J gene, CDR3 protein, CDR3 DNA. The D gene is left open where the match is weak. Size is omitted from some rows. Given values are once, few, many or a class for expanded clones.

>-|few|TRBV5-6|15|TRBJ2-5
CASSSRLSSQETQYF
TGTGCCAGCAGCTCCCGTCTTAGTTCCCAAGAGACCCAGTACTTC
>TRBD1|few|TRBV7-9|15|TRBJ2-7
CASSSLDRGIYEQYF
TGTGCCAGCAGCTCACTCGACAGGGGGATCTACGAGCAGTACTTC
>-|few|TRBV20-1|14|TRBJ2-1
CSARGLGTVDEQFF
TGCAGTGCTAGGGGCCTAGGGACCGTTGATGAGCAGTTCTTC
>-|many|TRBV29-1|12|TRBJ2-7
CSVGQNNYEQYF
TGCAGCGTTGGCCAGAACAACTACGAGCAGTACTTC
>-|many|TRBV29-1|17|TRBJ2-1
CSVDSYRVPSPNNEQFF
TGCAGCGTTGATTCGTACAGGGTCCCTTCACCGAACAATGAGCAGTTCTTC
>TRBD2|-|TRBV5-1|16|TRBJ2-7
CASSSMTTSGSYEQYF
TGCGCCAGCAGCTCCATGACGACTAGCGGGAGCTACGAGCAGTACTTC
>-|-|TRBV9|13|TRBJ2-2
CASSRMGSGELFF
TGTGCCAGCAGCCGCATGGGGAGCGGGGAGCTGTTTTTT
>TRBD1|-|TRBV7-6|15|TRBJ1-1
CASSVGTGVNTEAFF
TGTGCCAGCAGCGTAGGGACAGGGGTGAACACTGAAGCTTTCTTT
>-|-|TRBV21-1|16|TRBJ2-3
CASSKEYGNGTDTQYF
TGTGCCAGCAGCAAAGAGTATGGAAATGGCACAGATACGCAGTATTTT
>TRBD1|-|TRBV27|13|TRBJ2-7
CASKGQTSYEQYF
TGTGCCAGCAAGGGACAGACCTCCTACGAGCAGTACTTC
>-|few|TRBV6-5|18|TRBJ2-1
CASSYIIPGSSSYNEQFF
TGTGCCAGCAGTTATATTATCCCCGGTAGCAGCTCCTACAATGAGCAGTTCTTC
>-|many|TRBV4-2|13|TRBJ2-1
CASSSSDFDEQFF
TGTGCCAGCAGCTCCTCGGACTTCGATGAGCAGTTCTTC
>-|-|TRBV14|15|TRBJ2-7
CASSQVGRTYYEQYF
TGTGCCAGCAGCCAAGTTGGCCGCACTTACTACGAGCAGTACTTC
>TRBD2|-|TRBV11-2|18|TRBJ2-3
CASSRGLAGSPSTDTQYF
TGTGCCAGCAGCCGCGGACTAGCGGGGAGCCCTAGCACAGATACGCAGTATTTT
>-|many|TRBV5-1|16|TRBJ2-1
CASSLVGGGSYNEQFF
TGCGCCAGCAGCTTGGTTGGGGGCGGGTCCTACAATGAGCAGTTCTTC
>-|many|TRBV14|14|TRBJ2-3
CASSQTGGKDTQYF
TGTGCCAGCAGCCAGACAGGTGGAAAAGATACGCAGTATTTT
>-|-|TRBV7-6|15|TRBJ1-3
CASSLVPADGNTIYF
TGTGCCAGCAGCTTAGTGCCGGCAGACGGAAACACCATATATTTT
>-|many|TRBV20-1|12|TRBJ1-1
CSARVSPREAFF
TGCAGTGCTAGAGTCTCGCCCCGTGAAGCTTTCTTT
>-|few|TRBV3-1|14|TRBJ2-1
CASSRRGENNEQFF
TGTGCCAGCAGCCGCCGAGGGGAGAACAATGAGCAGTTCTTC
>-|few|TRBV20-1|17|TRBJ2-1
CSARVILVSSSYNEQFF
TGCAGTGCTAGAGTCATTCTCGTTAGTAGCTCCTACAATGAGCAGTTCTTC
>-|-|TRBV11-2|14|TRBJ2-7
CASSLDPRMHEQYF
TGTGCCAGCAGCTTAGATCCCAGGATGCACGAGCAGTACTTC
>TRBD1|many|TRBV14|17|TRBJ2-7
CASSAVPGTEKSYEQYF
TGTGCCAGCAGCGCGGTCCCCGGGACAGAAAAATCCTACGAGCAGTACTTC
>-|many|TRBV7-3|14|TRBJ2-5
CASSLGPSGETQYF
TGTGCCAGCAGCTTAGGACCGTCCGGGGAGACCCAGTACTTC
>TRBD1|-|TRBV6-1|16|TRBJ2-7
CASSAWLGTGSYEQYF
TGTGCCAGCAGTGCATGGTTGGGGACAGGGTCATACGAGCAGTACTTC
>TRBD1|-|TRBV7-8|17|TRBJ1-6
CASSFSGQGKRGSPLHF
TGTGCCAGCAGCTTTTCTGGACAGGGGAAGCGGGGTTCACCCCTCCACTTT
>-|-|TRBV7-8|13|TRBJ2-7
CASRRQETYEQYF
TGTGCCAGCAGGCGACAGGAGACCTACGAGCAGTACTTC
>-|-|TRBV20-1|12|TRBJ2-7
CSAQRGTYEQYF
TGCAGTGCGCAGAGGGGAACCTACGAGCAGTACTTC
>-|many|TRBV7-9|15|TRBJ2-7
CASSSVRWPEDEQYF
TGTGCCAGCAGCTCCGTCCGTTGGCCGGAGGACGAGCAGTACTTC
>TRBD1|many|TRBV4-1|18|TRBJ2-2
CASSQEKGTGMNTGELFF
TGCGCCAGCAGCCAAGAAAAGGGGACAGGAATGAACACCGGGGAGCTGTTTTTT
>TRBD2|few|TRBV12-3/TRBV12-4|19|TRBJ2-3
CALSLVPAGVPLVTDTQYF
TGTGCCCTCAGTTTAGTCCCAGCGGGGGTTCCACTAGTCACAGATACGCAGTATTTT
>-|-|TRBV20-1|11|TRBJ1-1
CSAPEGTEAFF
TGCAGTGCTCCCGAGGGCACTGAAGCTTTCTTT
>-|few|TRBV7-9|12|TRBJ2-7
CASSLGAPEQYF
TGTGCCAGCAGCTTAGGTGCCCCCGAGCAGTACTTC
>-|many|TRBV6-2/TRBV6-3|14|TRBJ1-2
CASSYDTRNYGYTF
TGTGCCAGCAGTTATGACACCAGAAACTATGGCTACACCTTC
>-|many|TRBV11-3|13|TRBJ1-1
CASSLGLGTEAFF
TGTGCCAGCAGCTTAGGCCTGGGCACTGAAGCTTTCTTT
>TRBD1|few|TRBV10-3|15|TRBJ2-7
CAISGGTDNSYEQYF
TGTGCCATCAGTGGTGGGACAGATAACTCCTACGAGCAGTACTTC
>TRBD1|-|TRBV6-1|13|TRBJ2-4
CASSEDRGNIQYF
TGTGCCAGCAGTGAAGACAGGGGAAACATTCAGTACTTC
>TRBD2|-|TRBV4-3|15|TRBJ2-5
CASSQDSSGSQTQYF
TGCGCCAGCAGCCAAGACTCTAGCGGGAGCCAGACCCAGTACTTC
>-|many|TRBV6-5|17|TRBJ2-3
CASSYESGLGGTDTQYF
TGTGCCAGCAGTTATGAGAGCGGTCTGGGGGGAACAGATACGCAGTATTTT